Following are 12 T cell receptor beta chains from one sample sequenced in a study of blood T cell repertoires in COVID-19. This table comes from immunoSEQ multiplex PCR, and its TCRdb copy is limited to in-frame clones, with some not included. The repertoire holds 60,000 or so clones, 80% to 85% seen once, with about 20% in the top ten. Sequenced sample: peripheral blood. Receptors originate from a man aged 30 to 39 with COVID-19, enrolled during active disease.

The chain has TRBV7-2 and TRBJ2-7; maybe TRBD2 (6 bases). V was trimmed by 2 bases and J by 0 bases, leaving 11 bases between them. From germline, CDR1 is SGHTA and CDR2 FQGNSA. The CDR3 runs 15 residues. CDR3 sequence: CASSLSGSSSYEQYF. The DNA of the CDR3 is TGTGCCAGCAGCTTAAGCGGGTCAAGCTCCTACGAGCAGTACTTC.

V usage is TRBV30 and J usage is TRBJ1-2; D is unclear. CDR1 is GTSNPN, CDR2 SVGIG, per germline (reference sequence). This CDR3 contains 16 residues. V lost 0 bases and J 3 bases, leaving 17 bases between the germline ends. CDR3 in DNA: TGTGCCTGGAGTGTTGGCTTTGCGGTGGCGCACTATGGCTACACCTTC. It yields the protein CAWSVGFAVAHYGYTF.

The chain has TRBV28 and TRBJ2-7; 14 bases line up with TRBD2. Germline values: CDR1 MDHEN, CDR2 SYDVKM. The CDR3 sequence is 18 residues long. The V gene end was trimmed by 5 bases and the J gene end by 2 bases; junction bases not matched to a gene: 11. The CDR3 loop reads CASSPIRRTSGRTYEQYF. CDR3 sequence (DNA): TGTGCCAGCAGTCCAATCCGTCGGACTAGCGGGAGGACCTACGAGCAGTACTTC.

This chain links TRBV7-9 with TRBJ2-3, with 7 bases that match TRBD1. Trimming cost V 5 bases and J 3 bases; bases outside gene matches: 5. The germline CDR1 and CDR2 sequences are SEHNR and FQNEAQ (reference sequence). The CDR3 is 14 residues long. CDR3 protein: CASSPDRATDTQYF. The CDR3 nucleotides are TGTGCCAGCAGCCCTGACAGGGCGACAGATACGCAGTATTTT.

This chain connects TRBV14 to TRBJ2-7; 7 bases match TRBD1. Germline CDR1 SGHDN, CDR2 FVKESK. V was clipped by 2 bases and J by 3 bases; unmatched bases: 7. This CDR3 is 15 amino acids long. The CDR3: CASSQYRGIGYEQYF. For the CDR3, the DNA is TGTGCCAGCAGCCAATACAGGGGAATCGGCTACGAGCAGTACTTC.

The chain has TRBV28 and TRBJ2-1, with 10 bases fitting TRBD2. Germline trimming cut 3 bases from V and 5 bases from J; bases unmatched to any gene: 4. This CDR3 has 15 residues. Germline V lookup: CDR1 MDHEN, CDR2 SYDVKM. CDR3 sequence: CASSFYGLADNEQFF. DNA for the CDR3: TGTGCCAGCAGTTTCTATGGACTAGCGGACAATGAGCAGTTCTTC.

The rearrangement joins TRBV3-1 (or the pseudogene TRBV3-2) to TRBJ1-4; D gene ambiguous. Germline loops: CDR1 LGHDT, CDR2 YNNKEL (reference sequence). The CDR3 spans 15 residues. V was shortened by 0 bases and J by 3 bases, with 8 bases between the two germline ends. CDR3 sequence (DNA): TGTGCCAGCAGCCAAGATAGCAGATCTAATGAAAAACTGTTTTTT. Its translation: CASSQDSRSNEKLFF.

This clone came up a few times. The rearrangement joins TRBV7-2 to TRBJ2-7, with TRBD2 matching over 8 bases. Per germline, CDR1 SGHTA and CDR2 FQGNSA. The junction had 11 bases not matched to a gene; V was cut back by 7 bases and J by 6 bases. This CDR3 comprises 14 residues. CDR3 DNA sequence: TGTGCCAGCACCCCCTCCGGGACTAGTACCGAGCAGTACTTC. Translation gives CASTPSGTSTEQYF.

V is TRBV3-1 (or the pseudogene TRBV3-2) and J is TRBJ2-3, with 7 positions matching TRBD1. Per germline, CDR1 LGHDT and CDR2 YNNKEL (reference sequence). The CDR3 has 16 amino acids. The V and J ends lost 2 bases and 2 bases, in that order; junction bases with no gene match: 7. The CDR3 sequence: CASSQRDRVLTDTQYF. CDR3 coding DNA: TGTGCCAGCAGCCAAAGAGACAGGGTCCTCACAGATACGCAGTATTTT.

The chain uses TRBV5-4 and TRBJ1-1; D unclear. The germline gives CDR1 SGHNT, CDR2 YYREEE (reference sequence). Trimming cost V 0 bases and J 0 bases, with 12 bases left between them. The CDR3 loop spans 16 amino acids. CDR3 in amino acids: CASSLGIGPVNTEAFF. DNA for the CDR3: TGTGCCAGCAGCTTGGGAATTGGGCCCGTGAACACTGAAGCTTTCTTT.

The chain combines TRBV28 with TRBJ1-1; D is unresolved. This CDR3 is 13 amino acids long. CDR1 is MDHEN and CDR2 is SYDVKM in the germline V gene. V dropped 2 bases and J dropped 3 bases, with 7 bases sitting between them. The CDR3 loop reads CASSLEQDTEAFF. The CDR3 nucleotides are TGTGCCAGCAGTTTAGAGCAGGACACTGAAGCTTTCTTT.

The V call is TRBV11-3, the J call TRBJ2-7; 7 bases are a match to TRBD1. The CDR3 is made up of 19 amino acids. In germline, CDR1 is SGHNT, CDR2 YENEEA. V shed 3 bases, J shed 2 bases, and the junction held 19 bases outside the gene matches. Written as DNA, the CDR3 is TGTGCCAGCAGCTTTACCCTTTGGGAAACAGGGGTTTCTACCTACGAGCAGTACTTC. As protein: CASSFTLWETGVSTYEQYF.